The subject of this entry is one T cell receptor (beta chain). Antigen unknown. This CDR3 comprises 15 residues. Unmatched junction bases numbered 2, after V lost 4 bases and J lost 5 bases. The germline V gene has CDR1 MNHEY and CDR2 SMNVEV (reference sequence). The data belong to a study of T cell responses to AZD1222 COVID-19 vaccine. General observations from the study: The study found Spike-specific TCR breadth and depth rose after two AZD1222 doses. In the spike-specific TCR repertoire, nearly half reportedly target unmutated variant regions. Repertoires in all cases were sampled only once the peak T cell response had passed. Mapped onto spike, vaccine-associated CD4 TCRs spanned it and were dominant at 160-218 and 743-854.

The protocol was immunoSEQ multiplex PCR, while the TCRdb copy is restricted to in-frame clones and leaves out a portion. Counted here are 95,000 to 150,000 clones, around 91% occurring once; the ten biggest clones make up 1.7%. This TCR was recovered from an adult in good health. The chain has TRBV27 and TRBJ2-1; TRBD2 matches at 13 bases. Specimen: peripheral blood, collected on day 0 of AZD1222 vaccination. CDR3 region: CASSSTSGGNNEQFF. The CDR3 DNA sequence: TGTGCCAGCAGTTCGACTAGCGGGGGGAACAATGAGCAGTTCTTC.